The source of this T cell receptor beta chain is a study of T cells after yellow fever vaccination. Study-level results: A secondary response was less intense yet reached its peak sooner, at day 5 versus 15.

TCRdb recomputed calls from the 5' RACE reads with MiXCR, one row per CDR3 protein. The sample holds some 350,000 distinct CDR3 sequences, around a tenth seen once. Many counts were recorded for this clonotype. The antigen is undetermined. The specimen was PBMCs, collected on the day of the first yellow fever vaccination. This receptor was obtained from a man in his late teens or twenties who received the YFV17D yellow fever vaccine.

The DNA of the CDR3 is TGTGCCAGCAGACGGGGGGGTGCTGGGGGCTACACCTTC. Translated: CASRRGGAGGYTF. The rearrangement uses TRBV6-5 and TRBJ1-2; TRBD1 is a possible D gene (5 bases). The CDR3 spans 13 residues. V lost 6 bases and J lost 8, with 16 bases in between. The germline CDR1 and CDR2 sequences are MNHEY and SVGAGI.